Below are 6 T cell receptor beta chains sequenced from a single sample in a study of post-analysis software for immune sequencing data (dated by TCRdb to 2015 to 2017). What the research found in general, with its limitations: Roughly 5 TRBV segments, including TRBV5-6, TRBV5-1 and TRBV20-1, were significantly more frequent in patients than controls.

Receptors were amplified or captured by PCR. The data were produced on an Illumina HiSeq 2500. To reduce PCR and sequencing biases, unique molecular identifiers were built into the TCR beta cDNA libraries. TCRdb reworked the public reads: Q25 trimming with fastp, MiXCR clone assembly, productive beta chains retained. Identical CDR3 protein sequences are pooled into one entry, listed with their most common genes and DNA. Across this sample there are about 400,000 distinct CDR3 sequences, with approximately 38% seen only once. The leading ten clones occupy about an eighth of the sample. These TCRs are of unknown antigen specificity. The sequencing input was blood. Source of these receptors: a girl between 5 and 17 years old with multiple sclerosis.

Only a few counts were recorded for this clonotype. The genes are TRBV12-3 or TRBV12-4 and TRBJ1-2; possibly TRBD1 for D (5 bases). The V end lost 7 bases, the J end lost 7 bases, and 19 bases lay between the germline ends. The CDR3 is 14 residues long. CDR3 loop: CASTPYVGVRGYTF. In DNA form, the CDR3 reads TGTGCCAGCACCCCGTATGTGGGGGTGCGTGGCTACACCTTC.

Only a few counts were recorded for this clonotype. The gene calls are TRBV2 and TRBJ2-3, with 7 bases lining up with TRBD2. Germline assignment: CDR1 SNHLY and CDR2 FYNNEI. The V gene end was trimmed by 4 bases and the J gene end by 2 bases; junction bases not matched to a gene: 15. The length of the CDR3 is 18 residues. The CDR3 here is CASSGGLLTGGTTDTQYF. DNA of the CDR3: TGTGCCAGCAGTGGGGGTTTACTAACGGGGGGTACCACAGATACGCAGTATTTT.

The chain carries TRBV4-1 and TRBJ2-2; the match to TRBD2 covers 8 bases. Germline-derived CDR1 and CDR2 are MGHRA and YSYEKL. The CDR3 is 18 residues long. V shed 0 bases and J 7 bases; nucleotides not matched to a gene: 13. CDR3 bases: TGCGCCAGCAGCCAAGATAGCGGGCGGGGGGTTCGCATCGGGGAGCTGTTTTTT. Protein product: CASSQDSGRGVRIGELFF.

This chain joins TRBV18 and TRBJ1-1; D remains unclear. V was pared by 3 bases and J by 1 base, with 18 bases between. Germline CDR1 KGHSH, CDR2 LQKENI. The CDR3 extends over 17 amino acids. DNA for the CDR3: TGTGCCAGCTCACCCGGCCGGGGAGGGAGAGGGAACACTGAAGCTTTCTTT. Protein sequence: CASSPGRGGRGNTEAFF.

J is TRBJ1-1 and V is TRBV18; D remains ambiguous. Germline CDR1 and CDR2: KGHSH and LQKENI. V lost 3 bases and J 6 bases, leaving 14 bases between the germline ends. The CDR3 spans 14 residues. CDR3 sequence: CASSPVRYGAEAFF. In DNA form, the CDR3 reads TGTGCCAGCTCACCTGTACGATACGGGGCTGAAGCTTTCTTT. The variable domain in full, with the rest retrieved from reference TRBV18 and TRBJ1-1, is NAGVMQNPRHLVRRRGQEARLRCSPMKGHSHVYWYRQLPEEGLKFMVYLQKENIIDESGMPKERFSAEFPKEGPSILRIQQVVRGDSAAYFCASSPVRYGAEAFFGQGTRLTVV.

The chain couples TRBV6-1 to TRBJ1-5, with 9 nucleotides matching TRBD1. J lost 6 bases, V lost 1 base, and 4 bases had no gene match. The CDR3 runs to 15 residues. Germline lookup yields CDR1 MNHNS and CDR2 SASEGT. CDR3 bases: TGTGCCAGCAGTGAAGTGGGACAGGGTGGTCAGCCCCAGCATTTT. This sequence encodes CASSEVGQGGQPQHF.